This TCR beta chain came from a study of T cell repertoires in cytomegalovirus infection. The wider study: It can be stated that public TCR beta signatures indicated CMV infection as well as a matching HLA type. Study-level points and caveats: Accumulated public TCR beta family frequency recognized individuals carrying CMV together with the relevant HLA. CMV-specific HLA-C-restricted TCR beta clonotypes dominated the ex vivo response.

TCRdb analysed the reads with MiXCR anew, one entry per CDR3 protein. The sample lists more than 650,000 distinct CDR3 sequences, 35% to 40% occurring once. This clonotype was detected only a few times. No antigen is known for it. Germline lookup yields CDR1 MNHEY and CDR2 SVGEGT. The CDR3 has 16 amino acids. Trimming shortened V by 0 bases and J by 2 bases, and 12 bases separated the two germline ends. The receptor's source is a human donor in good health (CMV status not recorded). Some clones in this sample may be carry-over from other donors' samples. Sequenced: PBMCs. This chain joins TRBV6-2 or TRBV6-3 and TRBJ2-3; D is uncertain. For the CDR3, the DNA is TGTGCCAGCAGTTACTCGTTAATAGTCCCCACAGATACGCAGTATTTT. It specifies CASSYSLIVPTDTQYF.